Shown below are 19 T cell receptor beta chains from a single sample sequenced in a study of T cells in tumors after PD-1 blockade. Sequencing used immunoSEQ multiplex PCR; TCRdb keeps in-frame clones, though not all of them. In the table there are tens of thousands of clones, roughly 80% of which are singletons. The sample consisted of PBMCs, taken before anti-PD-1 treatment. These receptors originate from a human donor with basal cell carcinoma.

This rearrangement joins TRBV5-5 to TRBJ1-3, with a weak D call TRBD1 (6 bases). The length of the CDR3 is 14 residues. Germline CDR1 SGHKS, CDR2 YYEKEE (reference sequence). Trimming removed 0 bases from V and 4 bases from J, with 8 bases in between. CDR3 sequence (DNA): TGTGCCAGCAGCTTGGAGGGGGTAGGAAACACCATATATTTT. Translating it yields CASSLEGVGNTIYF.

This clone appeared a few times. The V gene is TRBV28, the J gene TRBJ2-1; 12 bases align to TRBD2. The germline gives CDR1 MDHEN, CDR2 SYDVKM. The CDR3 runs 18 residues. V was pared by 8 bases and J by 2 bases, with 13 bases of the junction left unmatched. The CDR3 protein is CASLTKRLAGGTYNEQFF. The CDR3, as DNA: TGTGCCAGCCTCACCAAGAGGCTAGCGGGGGGGACCTACAATGAGCAGTTCTTC.

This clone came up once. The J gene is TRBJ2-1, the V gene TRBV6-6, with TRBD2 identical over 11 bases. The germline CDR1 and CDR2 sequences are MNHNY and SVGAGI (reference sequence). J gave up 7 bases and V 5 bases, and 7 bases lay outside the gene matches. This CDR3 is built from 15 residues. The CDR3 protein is CASSTRLAGLNEQFF. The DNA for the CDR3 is TGTGCCAGCAGTACTCGACTAGCGGGGCTTAATGAGCAGTTCTTC.

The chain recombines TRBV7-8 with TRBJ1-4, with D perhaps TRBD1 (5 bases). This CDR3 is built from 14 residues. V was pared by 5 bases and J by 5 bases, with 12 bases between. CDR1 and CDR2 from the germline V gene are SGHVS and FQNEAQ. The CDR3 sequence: CASSLSGLNEKLFF. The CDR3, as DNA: TGTGCCAGCAGCCTATCGGGACTAAATGAAAAACTGTTTTTT.

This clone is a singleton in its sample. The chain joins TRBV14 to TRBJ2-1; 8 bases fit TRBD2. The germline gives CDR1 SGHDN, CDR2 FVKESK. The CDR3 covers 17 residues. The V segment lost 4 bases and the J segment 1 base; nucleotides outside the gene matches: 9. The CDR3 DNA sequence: TGTGCCAGCAGCCCCCCTGCGGGGGGTCTATCCTACAATGAGCAGTTCTTC. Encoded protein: CASSPPAGGLSYNEQFF.

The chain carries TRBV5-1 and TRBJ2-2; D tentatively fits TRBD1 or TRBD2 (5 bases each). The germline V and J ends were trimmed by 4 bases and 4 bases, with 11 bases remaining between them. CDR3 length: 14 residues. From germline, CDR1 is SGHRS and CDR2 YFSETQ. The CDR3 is CASSQGPLTGELFF. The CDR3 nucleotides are TGCGCCAGCAGCCAGGGACCGCTCACCGGGGAGCTGTTTTTT.

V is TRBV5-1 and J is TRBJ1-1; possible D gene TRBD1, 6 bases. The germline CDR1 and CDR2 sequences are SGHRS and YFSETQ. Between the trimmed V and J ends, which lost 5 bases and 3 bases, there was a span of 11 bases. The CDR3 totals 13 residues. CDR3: CASRFRQDTEAFF. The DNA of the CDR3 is TGCGCCAGCAGGTTTCGACAGGACACTGAAGCTTTCTTT.

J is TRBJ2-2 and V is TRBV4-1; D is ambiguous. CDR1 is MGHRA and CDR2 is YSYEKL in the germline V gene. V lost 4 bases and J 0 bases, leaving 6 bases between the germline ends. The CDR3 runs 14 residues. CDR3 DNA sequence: TGCGCCAGCAGCCGGCAGGCGAACACCGGGGAGCTGTTTTTT. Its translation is CASSRQANTGELFF.

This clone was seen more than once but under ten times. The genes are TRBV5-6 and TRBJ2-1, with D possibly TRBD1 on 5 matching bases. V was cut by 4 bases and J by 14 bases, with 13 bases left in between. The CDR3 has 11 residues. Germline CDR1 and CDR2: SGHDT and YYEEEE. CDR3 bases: TGTGCCAGCAGCAGGGGCCAAGGGGAGTTCTTC. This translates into CASSRGQGEFF.

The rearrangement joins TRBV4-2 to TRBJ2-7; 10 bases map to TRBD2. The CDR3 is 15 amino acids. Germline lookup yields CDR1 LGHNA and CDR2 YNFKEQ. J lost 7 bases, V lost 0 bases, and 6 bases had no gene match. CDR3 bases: TGTGCCAGCAGCCAAGAAGCGGGGGGGCCCGGGGAGCAGTACTTC. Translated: CASSQEAGGPGEQYF.

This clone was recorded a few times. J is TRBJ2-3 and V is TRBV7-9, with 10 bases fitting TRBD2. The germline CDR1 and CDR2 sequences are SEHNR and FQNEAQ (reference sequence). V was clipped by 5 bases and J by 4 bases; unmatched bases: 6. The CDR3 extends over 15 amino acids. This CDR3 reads CASSRAGGQADTQYF. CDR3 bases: TGTGCCAGCAGCAGAGCGGGGGGGCAGGCAGATACGCAGTATTTT.

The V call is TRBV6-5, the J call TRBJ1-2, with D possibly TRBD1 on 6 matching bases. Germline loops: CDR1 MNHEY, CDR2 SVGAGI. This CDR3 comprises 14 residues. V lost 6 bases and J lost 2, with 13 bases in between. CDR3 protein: CASSDGGRNYGYTF. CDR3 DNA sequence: TGTGCCAGCAGCGACGGGGGGCGAAACTATGGCTACACCTTC.

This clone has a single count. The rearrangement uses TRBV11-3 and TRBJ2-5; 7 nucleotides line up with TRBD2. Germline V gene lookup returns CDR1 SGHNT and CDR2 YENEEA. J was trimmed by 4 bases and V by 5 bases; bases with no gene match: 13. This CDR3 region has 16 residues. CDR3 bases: TGTGCCAGCAGCCCCTGGTCTAGCGGAGGGGCAGAGACCCAGTACTTC. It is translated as CASSPWSSGGAETQYF.

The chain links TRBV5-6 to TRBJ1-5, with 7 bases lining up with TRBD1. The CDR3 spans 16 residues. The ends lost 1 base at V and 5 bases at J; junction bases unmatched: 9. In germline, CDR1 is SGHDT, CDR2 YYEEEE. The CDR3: CASSLSAGTDYQPQHF. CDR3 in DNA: TGTGCCAGCAGCTTGTCGGCTGGGACAGACTATCAGCCCCAGCATTTT.

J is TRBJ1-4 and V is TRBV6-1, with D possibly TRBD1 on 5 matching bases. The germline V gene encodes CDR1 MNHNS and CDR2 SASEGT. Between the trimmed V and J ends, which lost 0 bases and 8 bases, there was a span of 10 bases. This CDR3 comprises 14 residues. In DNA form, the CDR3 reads TGTGCCAGCAGTGAAGCGCGGGGGGGAGAAAAACTGTTTTTT. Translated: CASSEARGGEKLFF.

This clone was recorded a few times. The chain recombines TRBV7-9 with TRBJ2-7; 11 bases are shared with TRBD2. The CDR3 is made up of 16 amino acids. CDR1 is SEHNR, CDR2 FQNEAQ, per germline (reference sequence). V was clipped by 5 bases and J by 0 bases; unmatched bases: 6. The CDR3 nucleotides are TGTGCCAGCAGCCCCCGACTAGCGGGGAGCTCCTACGAGCAGTACTTC. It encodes CASSPRLAGSSYEQYF.

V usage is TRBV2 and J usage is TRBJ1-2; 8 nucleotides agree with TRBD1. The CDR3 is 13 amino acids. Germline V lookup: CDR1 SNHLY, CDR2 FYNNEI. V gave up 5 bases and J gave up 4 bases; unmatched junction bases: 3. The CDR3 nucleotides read TGTGCCAGCAGTCCTGGACAGGGCTATGGCTACACCTTC. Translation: CASSPGQGYGYTF.

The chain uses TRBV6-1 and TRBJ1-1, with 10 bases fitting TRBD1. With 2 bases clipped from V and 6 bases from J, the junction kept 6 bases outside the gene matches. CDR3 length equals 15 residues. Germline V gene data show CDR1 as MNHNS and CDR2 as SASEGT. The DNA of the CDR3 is TGTGCCAGCAGTGAACCGGGACAGGGGCGGTCTGAAGCTTTCTTT. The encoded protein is CASSEPGQGRSEAFF.

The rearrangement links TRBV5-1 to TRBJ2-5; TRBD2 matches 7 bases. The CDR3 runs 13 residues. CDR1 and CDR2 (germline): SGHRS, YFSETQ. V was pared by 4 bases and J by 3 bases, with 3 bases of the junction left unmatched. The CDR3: CASSPGLKETQYF. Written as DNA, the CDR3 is TGCGCCAGCAGCCCGGGACTAAAAGAGACCCAGTACTTC.